This T cell receptor (beta chain) comes out of a study of identical twins. Points from the study as a whole: For cord blood, abundant beta clonotypes had fewer insertions, unlike memory repertoires, which showed none. Out-of-frame beta chain sequences displayed weaker excess sharing between twins. Alpha sequences out of frame and shared by twins had excess low generation probability.

It was template switching that added a universal primer site, and there were unique molecular identifiers on the cDNA. TCRdb re-derived calls from the 5' RACE reads in MiXCR, one entry per CDR3 protein. The sample has about 660,000 distinct CDR3 sequences, roughly 8% seen once. About this clonotype itself: Its target is unknown.

The CDR3 loop spans 16 amino acids. Germline assignment: CDR1 SGHDT and CDR2 YYEEEE. Trimming removed 1 base at V and 5 bases at J, with 18 bases between. This sample was shared with a second study, whose subject was yellow fever vaccine responses in identical twins.

What was sequenced was PBMCs. V and J are TRBV5-6 and TRBJ2-5; maybe TRBD1 (5 bases). This receptor was taken from a woman younger than 35 in good health. The CDR3 loop reads CASSLNNRRGWETQYF. CDR3 sequence (DNA): TGTGCCAGCAGCTTGAATAACAGGCGCGGCTGGGAGACCCAGTACTTC.